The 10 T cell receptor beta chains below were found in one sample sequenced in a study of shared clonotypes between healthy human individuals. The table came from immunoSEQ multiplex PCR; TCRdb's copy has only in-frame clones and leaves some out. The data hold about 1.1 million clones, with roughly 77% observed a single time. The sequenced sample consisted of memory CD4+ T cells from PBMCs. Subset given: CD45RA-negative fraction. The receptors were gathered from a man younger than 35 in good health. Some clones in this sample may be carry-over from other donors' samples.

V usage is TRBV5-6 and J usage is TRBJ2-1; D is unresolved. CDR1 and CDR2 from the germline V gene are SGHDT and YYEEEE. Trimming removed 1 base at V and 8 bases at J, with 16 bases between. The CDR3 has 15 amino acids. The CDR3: CASSLNTGLQHEQFF. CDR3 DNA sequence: TGTGCCAGCAGCTTGAACACCGGGCTCCAACATGAGCAGTTCTTC.

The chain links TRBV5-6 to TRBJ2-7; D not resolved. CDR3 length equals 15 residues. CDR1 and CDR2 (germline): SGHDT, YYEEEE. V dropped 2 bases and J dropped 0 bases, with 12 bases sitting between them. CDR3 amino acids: CASSFSPLSSYEQYF. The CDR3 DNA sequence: TGTGCCAGCAGCTTCAGCCCCCTCAGCTCCTACGAGCAGTACTTC.

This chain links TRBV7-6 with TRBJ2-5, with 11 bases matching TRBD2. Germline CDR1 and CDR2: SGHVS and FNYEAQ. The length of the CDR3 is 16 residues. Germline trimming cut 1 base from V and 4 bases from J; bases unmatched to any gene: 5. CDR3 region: CASSLEAGLAGETQYF. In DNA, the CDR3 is TGTGCCAGCAGCTTAGAGGCCGGACTAGCGGGAGAGACCCAGTACTTC.

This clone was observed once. The CDR3 DNA is TGCGCCAGCAGCCCATGGCTCGGGAGTTCGTATGAGCAGTACTTC. The encoded protein is CASSPWLGSSYEQYF. This chain connects TRBV4-3 to TRBJ2-7, with D possibly matching TRBD2 (6 bases). There are 15 residues in the CDR3. Germline assignment: CDR1 LGHNA and CDR2 YSLEER. V gave up 4 bases and J gave up 7 bases, with 20 bases separating them.

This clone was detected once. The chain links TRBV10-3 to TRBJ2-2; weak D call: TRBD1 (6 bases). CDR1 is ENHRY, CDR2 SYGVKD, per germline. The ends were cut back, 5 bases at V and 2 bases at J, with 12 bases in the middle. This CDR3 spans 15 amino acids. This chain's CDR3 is CAISKGTPNTGELFF. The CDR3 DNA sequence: TGTGCCATCAGTAAAGGGACACCAAACACCGGGGAGCTGTTTTTT.

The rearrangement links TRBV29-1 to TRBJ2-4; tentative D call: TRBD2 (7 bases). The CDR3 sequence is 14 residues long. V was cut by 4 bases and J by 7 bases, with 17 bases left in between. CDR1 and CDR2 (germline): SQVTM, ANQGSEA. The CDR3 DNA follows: TGCAGCGTTGCACAGGGAGGGCGTAGCAACATTCAGTACTTC. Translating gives CSVAQGGRSNIQYF.

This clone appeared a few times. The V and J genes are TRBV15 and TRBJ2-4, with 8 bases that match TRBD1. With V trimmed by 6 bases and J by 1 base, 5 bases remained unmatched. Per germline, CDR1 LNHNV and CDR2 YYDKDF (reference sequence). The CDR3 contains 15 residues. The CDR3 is CATSQGAGAKNIQYF. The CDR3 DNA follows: TGTGCCACCAGTCAGGGGGCGGGGGCCAAAAACATTCAGTACTTC.

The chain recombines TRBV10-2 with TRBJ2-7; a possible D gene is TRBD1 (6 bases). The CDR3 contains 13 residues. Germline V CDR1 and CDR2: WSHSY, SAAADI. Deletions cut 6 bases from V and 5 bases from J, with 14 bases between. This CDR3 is CASSLQGFHEQYF. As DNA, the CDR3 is TGCGCCAGCAGCCTCCAGGGGTTCCACGAGCAGTACTTC.

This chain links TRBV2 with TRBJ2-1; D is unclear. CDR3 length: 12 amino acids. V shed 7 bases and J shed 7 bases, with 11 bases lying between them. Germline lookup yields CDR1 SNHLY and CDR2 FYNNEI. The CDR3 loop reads CASKLSANEQFF. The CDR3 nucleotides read TGTGCCAGCAAGTTATCCGCTAATGAGCAGTTCTTC.

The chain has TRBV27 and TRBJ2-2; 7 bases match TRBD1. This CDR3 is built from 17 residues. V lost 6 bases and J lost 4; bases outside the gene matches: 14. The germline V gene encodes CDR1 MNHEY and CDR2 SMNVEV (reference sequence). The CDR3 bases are TGTGCCAGCAGGAGAGAGGGGGCGGGCGTAGGCACCGGGGAGCTGTTTTTT. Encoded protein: CASRREGAGVGTGELFF.